This is a list of T cell receptor beta chains from one sample in a study of OX40 agonist ivuxolimab in advanced cancers. Assay used: immunoSEQ multiplex PCR; TCRdb lists only in-frame clones, some missing. The sample has 100,000 or so clones; approximately 95% are singletons. The material was CD4+ or CD8+ T cells sorted from blood, obtained in a trial of the OX40 agonist ivuxolimab. All receptors come from an adult with an advanced solid tumor such as melanoma, head and neck, liver or kidney cancer. Each CDR3 is given with its conserved first and last residue. D genes are given only for firm matches. Expanded clones are given a class, and other clones once, few, many or no size at all.

V: TRBV6-5; D: TRBD1; size: once; J: TRBJ1-5; CDR3: CASRGTGQDQPQHF; DNA: TGTGCCAGCAGGGGGACAGGGCAAGATCAGCCCCAGCATTTT
V: TRBV19; D: .; size: .; J: TRBJ1-5; CDR3: CASSIGGSNQPQHF; DNA: TGTGCCAGTAGTATCGGGGGGAGCAATCAGCCCCAGCATTTT
V: TRBV4-1; D: TRBD1; size: once; J: TRBJ1-2; CDR3: CASSQASSGDRGFSF; DNA: TGCGCCAGCAGCCAAGCATCTTCGGGGGACAGGGGATTTTCCTTC
V: TRBV27; D: .; size: .; J: TRBJ1-5; CDR3: CASSLAGWAQPQHF; DNA: TGTGCCAGCAGTTTAGCGGGGTGGGCGCAGCCCCAGCATTTT
V: TRBV27; D: .; size: .; J: TRBJ2-3; CDR3: CASSLGGASTDTQYF; DNA: TGTGCCAGCAGTTTAGGGGGGGCCAGCACAGATACGCAGTATTTT
V: TRBV4-3; D: .; size: .; J: TRBJ1-1; CDR3: CASSQDGRWGDTEAFF; DNA: TGCGCCAGCAGCCAAGACGGCAGGTGGGGGGACACTGAAGCTTTCTTT
V: TRBV27; D: .; size: .; J: TRBJ1-2; CDR3: CASSAFLGQGNDYGYTF; DNA: TGTGCCAGCAGTGCTTTTTTGGGGCAGGGAAACGACTATGGCTACACCTTC
V: TRBV15; D: .; size: few; J: TRBJ1-3; CDR3: CATSSTGSPGNTIYF; DNA: TGTGCCACCAGCAGCACAGGGAGTCCAGGAAACACCATATATTTT
V: TRBV6-4; D: .; size: .; J: TRBJ2-1; CDR3: CASSSGSPSDEQFF; DNA: TGTGCCAGCAGTTCAGGATCCCCTTCCGATGAGCAGTTCTTC
V: TRBV29-1; D: TRBD1; size: .; J: TRBJ1-1; CDR3: CSALPGQGQEAFF; DNA: TGCAGCGCTCTACCGGGACAGGGTCAGGAAGCTTTCTTT
V: TRBV9; D: TRBD2; size: .; J: TRBJ2-1; CDR3: CASSVSGRDNEQFF; DNA: TGTGCCAGCAGCGTTAGCGGGAGGGACAATGAGCAGTTCTTC
V: TRBV4-1; D: .; size: .; J: TRBJ2-1; CDR3: CASSPLGGNEQFF; DNA: TGCGCCAGCAGTCCCCTCGGGGGTAATGAGCAGTTCTTC
V: TRBV10-3; D: .; size: once; J: TRBJ2-7; CDR3: CAISEGRTYEQYF; DNA: TGTGCCATCAGTGAGGGCCGGACCTACGAGCAGTACTTC
V: TRBV4-2; D: .; size: .; J: TRBJ1-1; CDR3: CASSQGEPNLLNTEAFF; DNA: TGTGCCAGCAGCCAAGGAGAACCCAACCTCTTGAACACTGAAGCTTTCTTT
V: TRBV4-3; D: .; size: .; J: TRBJ2-1; CDR3: CASTSSAASYNEQFF; DNA: TGCGCCAGCACGTCTAGCGCCGCATCCTACAATGAGCAGTTCTTC
V: TRBV5-6; D: TRBD1; size: .; J: TRBJ2-3; CDR3: CASSFANGQGGIYTQYF; DNA: TGTGCCAGCAGCTTCGCGAACGGACAGGGAGGAATCTATACGCAGTATTTT
V: TRBV28; D: TRBD2; size: .; J: TRBJ2-7; CDR3: CASSTLLAGVSYEQYF; DNA: TGTGCCAGCAGCACCCTACTAGCGGGAGTCTCCTACGAGCAGTACTTC
V: TRBV19; D: .; size: .; J: TRBJ1-1; CDR3: CASSIGTGAEAFF; DNA: TGTGCCAGTAGTATAGGGACGGGGGCTGAAGCTTTCTTT
V: TRBV18; D: .; size: .; J: TRBJ2-1; CDR3: CASSPQGYEQFF; DNA: TGTGCCAGCTCACCCCAGGGGTATGAGCAGTTCTTC
V: TRBV4-1; D: TRBD1; size: .; J: TRBJ2-1; CDR3: CASSHRTGIKYNEQFF; DNA: TGCGCCAGCAGCCACCGGACAGGGATAAAATACAATGAGCAGTTCTTC
V: TRBV11-2; D: .; size: .; J: TRBJ1-1; CDR3: CASWGGMNTEAFF; DNA: TGTGCCAGCTGGGGGGGGATGAACACTGAAGCTTTCTTT
V: TRBV4-1; D: .; size: .; J: TRBJ2-7; CDR3: CASSQDRRESSYEQYF; DNA: TGCGCCAGCAGCCAAGATCGGCGCGAGAGTTCCTACGAGCAGTACTTC
V: TRBV28; D: TRBD2; size: .; J: TRBJ2-7; CDR3: CASSSSGRARYEQYF; DNA: TGTGCCAGCAGTTCTAGCGGGAGGGCCAGATACGAGCAGTACTTC
V: TRBV9; D: .; size: .; J: TRBJ2-2; CDR3: CASSGQNTGELFF; DNA: TGTGCCAGCAGCGGACAGAACACCGGGGAGCTGTTTTTT
V: TRBV28; D: TRBD1; size: .; J: TRBJ2-7; CDR3: CASSFGQGLSYEQYF; DNA: TGTGCCAGCAGTTTTGGACAGGGTCTCTCCTACGAGCAGTACTTC
V: TRBV5-5; D: TRBD2; size: .; J: TRBJ2-7; CDR3: CASSLVAGSEQYF; DNA: TGTGCCAGCAGCTTGGTAGCGGGATCCGAGCAGTACTTC
V: TRBV2; D: TRBD1; size: .; J: TRBJ1-1; CDR3: CASRDRMNTEAFF; DNA: TGTGCCAGCAGGGACAGGATGAACACTGAAGCTTTCTTT